This TCR beta chain emerged from a study of blood T cells in healthy people across ages. Broader study findings: Per million T cells, the diversity of TCR beta decreased roughly linearly as age advanced.

A second PCR of 7 to 11 cycles used a sample-barcoded 5' primer and a J-beta primer mix. TCRdb used MiXCR to reprocess the 5' RACE reads, holding one entry per CDR3 protein. In the table there are hundreds of thousands of distinct CDR3 sequences, about 48% of which are singletons. This clonotype was detected only a few times. As yet, its antigen is unknown. This CDR3 contains 13 residues. V lost 4 bases and J lost 3, with 10 bases in between. Germline V gene sequence: CDR1 SGHNT, CDR2 YYREEE (reference sequence). The clonotype originates from a man aged 80 or over in good health. This chain connects TRBV5-4 to TRBJ1-2, with D perhaps TRBD1 (6 bases). Sequenced input: blood. CDR3 region: CASSPQGHYGYTF. CDR3 sequence (DNA): TGTGCCAGCAGCCCCCAGGGGCACTATGGCTACACCTTC.